Listed below are T cell receptor beta chains from one sample, sequenced in a study of blood T cells in healthy people across ages. TCRdb passed the 5' RACE reads through MiXCR, listing each CDR3 protein once. The sample lists hundreds of thousands of distinct CDR3 sequences; 21% were seen once. What was sequenced was blood. These receptors came from a man in his 70s in good health. Each CDR3 is given with its conserved first and last residue. A D gene is named only where the DNA matches it firmly. Clone size is given for some rows only: seen once, a few or many times, or a class if the clone is expanded.

DNA,CDR3,size,V,J,D
TGTGCCAGCAGGGGTGGGGTTGAACTGTTTTTT,CASRGGVELFF,NA,TRBV7-4,TRBJ1-4,NA
TGTGCCAGCAGTTGGGGGACTAGGAATGAGCAGTTCTTC,CASSWGTRNEQFF,many,TRBV12-3/TRBV12-4,TRBJ2-1,TRBD2
TGTGCCAGTAGTATAGAAATACGACCGGGAAACATTCAGTACTTC,CASSIEIRPGNIQYF,NA,TRBV19,TRBJ2-4,NA
TGTGCCAGCACCTCCTATCCGGGTAGCACAGATACGCAGTATTTT,CASTSYPGSTDTQYF,NA,TRBV27,TRBJ2-3,NA
TGTGCCAGCAGCTTGGTGGGACTAGCGGGAGATGAAGATACGCAGTATTTT,CASSLVGLAGDEDTQYF,many,TRBV28,TRBJ2-3,TRBD2
TGTGCCAGCAGTGAATTCGCGGGAGGGCCAGATACGCAGTATTTT,CASSEFAGGPDTQYF,many,TRBV25-1,TRBJ2-3,TRBD2
TGTGCCAGCAGTTTCGATAGGTCAAGGGGGACCCAGTACTTC,CASSFDRSRGTQYF,few,TRBV12-3/TRBV12-4,TRBJ2-5,NA
TGCGCCAGCAGCTTGGACAGGGATGAAAAACTGTTTTTT,CASSLDRDEKLFF,few,TRBV5-1,TRBJ1-4,NA
TGTGCCAGCAGCTTAGCGGGGCAGGGAACCTCCTACGAGCAGTACTTC,CASSLAGQGTSYEQYF,NA,TRBV7-6,TRBJ2-7,NA
TGCAGTGCTAGCGGGCTTGGCGGTCCCCAGACCCAGTACTTC,CSASGLGGPQTQYF,few,TRBV20-1,TRBJ2-5,NA
TGCGCCAGCAGCCAGCGCCGGGGGGAGGGGAATGAGCAGTTCTTC,CASSQRRGEGNEQFF,few,TRBV4-1,TRBJ2-1,TRBD2
TGTGCCAGCAGACAGGGGGGCCACGAGCAGTACTTC,CASRQGGHEQYF,NA,TRBV7-2,TRBJ2-7,TRBD1
TGCAGTGCTCCGACCGGGGGCAAAAACATTCAGTACTTC,CSAPTGGKNIQYF,NA,TRBV20-1,TRBJ2-4,NA
TGTGCCAGCAGCCAAGCTCCCGAGCAGTACTTC,CASSQAPEQYF,few,TRBV28,TRBJ2-7,NA
TGCAGTGCTCAAAGTAGCGGGACCAACTCCTACAATGAGCAGTTCTTC,CSAQSSGTNSYNEQFF,NA,TRBV20-1,TRBJ2-1,TRBD2
TGCAGTGCTAGCCAGTCGGACAGGGGAGAAAAACTGTTTTTT,CSASQSDRGEKLFF,NA,TRBV20-1,TRBJ1-4,TRBD1
TGTGCCAGCAGCCAAGATGGCGCCTCGGGGGGCTACACCTTC,CASSQDGASGGYTF,NA,TRBV3-1,TRBJ1-2,NA
TGTGCCAGCAGTGAGAAGGCTTACGAGCAGTACTTC,CASSEKAYEQYF,few,TRBV6-1,TRBJ2-7,NA
TGTGCCGGCAGTCGAACCGGACAGGGGGCTTTTGCACCCCTCCACTTT,CAGSRTGQGAFAPLHF,NA,TRBV6-2/TRBV6-3,TRBJ1-6,TRBD1
TGCGCCAGCAGCCACGGGACAACTATGAACACTGAAGCTTTCTTT,CASSHGTTMNTEAFF,NA,TRBV5-1,TRBJ1-1,NA
TGTGCCAGCAGCCTCCGGGACTTCCAAGAGACCCAGTACTTC,CASSLRDFQETQYF,many,TRBV7-9,TRBJ2-5,NA
TGCAGTGCTATAGCGGGAGTAGAAGATACGCAGTATTTT,CSAIAGVEDTQYF,many,TRBV20-1,TRBJ2-3,TRBD2
TGTGCCACCAGTGATTTGGGACGGGGAGGCACCGGGGAGCTGTTTTTT,CATSDLGRGGTGELFF,few,TRBV24-1,TRBJ2-2,NA
TGTGCCACCAGTGACCATCAACAGAGAAGCTCTGGAAACACCATATATTTT,CATSDHQQRSSGNTIYF,once,TRBV24-1,TRBJ1-3,NA
TGCAGTGCTTCCGACGGGGGAAAAGAGACCCAGTACTTC,CSASDGGKETQYF,few,TRBV20-1,TRBJ2-5,NA
TGTGCCAGCAGTTCATCGGTTGGTCAGATCCACGAGCAGTACTTC,CASSSSVGQIHEQYF,NA,TRBV6-2/TRBV6-3,TRBJ2-7,NA
TGTGCCAGCAGTACACGAACGGATCTAGCGGGAGGGCACAATGAGCAGTTCTTC,CASSTRTDLAGGHNEQFF,NA,TRBV27,TRBJ2-1,TRBD2
TGCAGTGCTGAGTGGCCGGGGTCGGCTAATGAAAAACTGTTTTTT,CSAEWPGSANEKLFF,NA,TRBV20-1,TRBJ1-4,NA